This TCR beta chain comes out of a study of cytomegalovirus exposure and HLA in healthy donors. Study-wide context: Researchers previously reported finding 100 million or so unique TCR beta sequences from roughly 170 million T cells. General observations from the study: Three chains tied to CMV proved CMV antigen-specific in vitro.

Comment on this clone: Its antigen is not known.

Germline V lookup: CDR1 SGHTA, CDR2 FQGNSA. V shed 6 bases, J shed 1 base, and the junction held 3 bases outside the gene matches. The CDR3 runs 14 residues. Both 60 Vbeta primers and 13 Jbeta primers went into the PCR. Sequenced by immunoSEQ multiplex PCR; TCRdb stores in-frame clones only, minus some. The sample holds 50,000 to 60,000 clones, 60% to 80% seen once. This sequence joins TRBV7-2 and TRBJ2-5, with 9 bases matching TRBD1. The TCR sequence derives from a woman between 35 and 50 years old in good health and CMV-seropositive. The specimen was PBMCs. In DNA, the CDR3 is TGTGCCAGCAGTCCGGGACAGGGCCAAGAGACCCAGTACTTC. This gives the protein CASSPGQGQETQYF.